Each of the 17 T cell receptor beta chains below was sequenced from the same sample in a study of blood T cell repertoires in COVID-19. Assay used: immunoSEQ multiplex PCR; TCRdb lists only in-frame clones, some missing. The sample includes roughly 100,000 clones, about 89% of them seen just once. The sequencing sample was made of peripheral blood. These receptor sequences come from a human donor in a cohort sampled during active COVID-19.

CDR3 in amino acids: CASSPPMRSSYNSPLHF. Written as DNA, the CDR3 is TGTGCCAGCAGTCCACCGATGCGGAGCTCCTATAATTCACCCCTCCACTTT. This chain joins TRBV28 and TRBJ1-6; D is unresolved. The germline V gene encodes CDR1 MDHEN and CDR2 SYDVKM. The CDR3 contains 17 residues. The germline V and J ends were trimmed by 5 bases and 0 bases, with 14 bases remaining between them. The full variable domain, completed using reference TRBV28 and TRBJ1-6, is DVKVTQSSRYLVKRTGEKVFLECVQDMDHENMFWYRQDPGLGLRLIYFSYDVKMKEKGDIPEGYSVSREKKERFSLILESASTNQTSMYLCASSPPMRSSYNSPLHFGNGTRLTVT.

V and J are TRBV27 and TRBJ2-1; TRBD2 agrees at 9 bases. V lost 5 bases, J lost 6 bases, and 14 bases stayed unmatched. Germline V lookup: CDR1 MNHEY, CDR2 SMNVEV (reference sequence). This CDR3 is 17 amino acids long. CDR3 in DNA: TGTGCCAGCAGTAAGGAGCGGGGGGCTTGGGTAAGCAATGAGCAGTTCTTC. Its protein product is CASSKERGAWVSNEQFF.

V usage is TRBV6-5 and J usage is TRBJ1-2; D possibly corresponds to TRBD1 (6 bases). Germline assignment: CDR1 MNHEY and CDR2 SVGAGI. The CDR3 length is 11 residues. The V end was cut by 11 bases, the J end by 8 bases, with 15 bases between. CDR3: CAASKQGGYTF. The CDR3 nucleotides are TGTGCCGCCTCTAAACAGGGCGGCTACACCTTC.

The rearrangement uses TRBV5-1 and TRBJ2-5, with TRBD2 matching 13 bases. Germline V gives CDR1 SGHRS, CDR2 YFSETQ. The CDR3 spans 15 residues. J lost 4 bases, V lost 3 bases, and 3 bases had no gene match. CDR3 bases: TGCGCCAGCAGCTCCGGGACTAGCGGGGTAGAGACCCAGTACTTC. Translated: CASSSGTSGVETQYF.

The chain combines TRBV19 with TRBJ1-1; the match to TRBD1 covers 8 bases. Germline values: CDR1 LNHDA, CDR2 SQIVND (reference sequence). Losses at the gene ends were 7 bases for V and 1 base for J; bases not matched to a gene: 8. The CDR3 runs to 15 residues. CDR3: CASTDGQGQNTEAFF. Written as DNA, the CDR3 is TGTGCCAGTACCGATGGACAGGGCCAGAACACTGAAGCTTTCTTT.

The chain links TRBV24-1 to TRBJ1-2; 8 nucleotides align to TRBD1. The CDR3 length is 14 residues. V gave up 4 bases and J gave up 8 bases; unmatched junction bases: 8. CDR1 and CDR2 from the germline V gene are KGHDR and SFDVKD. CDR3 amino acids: CATSDWTGIGGYTF. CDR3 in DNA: TGTGCCACCAGTGACTGGACAGGGATCGGCGGCTACACCTTC.

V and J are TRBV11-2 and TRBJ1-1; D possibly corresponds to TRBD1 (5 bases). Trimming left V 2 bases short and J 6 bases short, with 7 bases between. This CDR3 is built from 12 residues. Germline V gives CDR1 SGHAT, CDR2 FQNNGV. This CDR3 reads CASSLRTSEAFF. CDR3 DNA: TGTGCCAGCAGCTTAAGGACATCTGAAGCTTTCTTT.

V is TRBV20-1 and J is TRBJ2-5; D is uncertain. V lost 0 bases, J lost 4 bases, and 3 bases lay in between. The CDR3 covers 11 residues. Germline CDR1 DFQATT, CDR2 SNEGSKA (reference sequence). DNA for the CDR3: TGCAGTGCTAGAGATATAGAGACCCAGTACTTC. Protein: CSARDIETQYF.

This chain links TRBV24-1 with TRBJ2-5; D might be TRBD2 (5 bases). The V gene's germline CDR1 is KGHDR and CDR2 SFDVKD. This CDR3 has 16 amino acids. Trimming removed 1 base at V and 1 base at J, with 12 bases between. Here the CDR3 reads CATSDFGVGSQETQYF. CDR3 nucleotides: TGTGCCACCAGTGATTTCGGTGTGGGGAGCCAAGAGACCCAGTACTTC.

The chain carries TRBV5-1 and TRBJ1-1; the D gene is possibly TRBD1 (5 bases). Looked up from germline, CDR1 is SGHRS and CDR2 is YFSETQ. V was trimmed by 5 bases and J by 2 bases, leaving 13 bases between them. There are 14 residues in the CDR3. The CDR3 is CASRGHTSNTEAFF. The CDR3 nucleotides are TGCGCCAGCAGGGGGCATACTTCAAACACTGAAGCTTTCTTT.

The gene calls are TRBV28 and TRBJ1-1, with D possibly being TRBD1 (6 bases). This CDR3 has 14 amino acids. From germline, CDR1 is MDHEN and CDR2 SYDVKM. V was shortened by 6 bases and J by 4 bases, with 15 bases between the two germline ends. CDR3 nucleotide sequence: TGTGCCAGCAGCCAGGGCGGACAGCCCACTGAAGCTTTCTTT. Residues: CASSQGGQPTEAFF. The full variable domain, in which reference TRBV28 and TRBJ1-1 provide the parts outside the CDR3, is DVKVTQSSRYLVKRTGEKVFLECVQDMDHENMFWYRQDPGLGLRLIYFSYDVKMKEKGDIPEGYSVSREKKERFSLILESASTNQTSMYLCASSQGGQPTEAFFGQGTRLTVV.

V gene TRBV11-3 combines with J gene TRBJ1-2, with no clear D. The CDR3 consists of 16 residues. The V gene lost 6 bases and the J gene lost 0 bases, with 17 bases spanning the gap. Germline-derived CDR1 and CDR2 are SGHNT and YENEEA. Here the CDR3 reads CASSRNHGRANYGYTF. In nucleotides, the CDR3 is TGTGCCAGCAGTCGGAATCACGGGAGGGCTAACTATGGCTACACCTTC.

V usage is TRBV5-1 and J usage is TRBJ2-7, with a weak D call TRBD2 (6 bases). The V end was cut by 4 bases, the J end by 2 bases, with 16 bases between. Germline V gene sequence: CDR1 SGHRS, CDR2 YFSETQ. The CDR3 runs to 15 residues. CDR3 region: CASSKTRGLAYEQYF. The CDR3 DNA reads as TGCGCCAGCAGCAAGACCCGGGGACTGGCCTACGAGCAGTACTTC.

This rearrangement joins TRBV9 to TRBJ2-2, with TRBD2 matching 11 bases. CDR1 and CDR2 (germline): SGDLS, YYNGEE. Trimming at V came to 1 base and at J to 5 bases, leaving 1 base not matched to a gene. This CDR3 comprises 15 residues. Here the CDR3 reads CASSVLAGGTGELFF. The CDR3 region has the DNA TGTGCCAGCAGCGTACTAGCGGGGGGAACCGGGGAGCTGTTTTTT.

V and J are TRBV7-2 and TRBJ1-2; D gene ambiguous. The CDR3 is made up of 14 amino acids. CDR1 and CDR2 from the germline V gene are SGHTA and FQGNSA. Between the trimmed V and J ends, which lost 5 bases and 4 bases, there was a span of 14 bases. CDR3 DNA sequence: TGTGCCAGCAGCCAAAACCTAAATTTCTATGGCTACACCTTC. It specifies CASSQNLNFYGYTF.

The CDR3 loop reads CASSLLQGSSNQPQHF. The CDR3, as DNA: TGTGCCAGCAGTCTATTACAGGGATCTAGCAATCAGCCCCAGCATTTT. The chain couples TRBV28 to TRBJ1-5; tentative D call: TRBD1 (6 bases). The CDR3 runs to 16 residues. The germline V gene encodes CDR1 MDHEN and CDR2 SYDVKM. The V gene lost 5 bases and the J gene lost 0 bases, with 14 bases spanning the gap.

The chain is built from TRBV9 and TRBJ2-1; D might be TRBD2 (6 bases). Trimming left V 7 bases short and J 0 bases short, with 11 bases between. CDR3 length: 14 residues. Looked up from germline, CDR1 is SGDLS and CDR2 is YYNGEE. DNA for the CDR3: TGTGCCAGCGGGAGCGGGTCCTCCTACAATGAGCAGTTCTTC. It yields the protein CASGSGSSYNEQFF.